This paragraph reports one TCR beta chain. These data come from a study of T cell responses to AZD1222 COVID-19 vaccine. Sequenced by immunoSEQ multiplex PCR; TCRdb stores in-frame clones only, minus some. Among roughly 200,000 clones listed, about 92% were seen once. CDR1 is MNHEY and CDR2 is SVGEGT in the germline V gene. This CDR3 has 14 residues. V shed 5 bases and J shed 1 base, with 11 bases lying between them. This sample comprised peripheral blood, obtained on day 0 of AZD1222 vaccination. The TCR was taken from an adult in good health. The chain combines TRBV6-2 or TRBV6-3 with TRBJ2-5, with D perhaps being TRBD1 or TRBD2 (5 bases each). CDR3 protein: CASSTWGIQETQYF. CDR3 nucleotides: TGTGCCAGCAGTACCTGGGGGATCCAAGAGACCCAGTACTTC.